This entry features one T cell receptor beta chain sequence. This sample is drawn from a study of blood T cell repertoires in COVID-19. Study background: Collection of acute and convalescent COVID-19 samples took place in the United States, Italy and Spain.

The V gene's germline CDR1 is LGHDT and CDR2 YNNKEL (reference sequence). Losses at the gene ends were 1 base for V and 4 bases for J; bases not matched to a gene: 2. This CDR3 has 14 amino acids. Using immunoSEQ multiplex PCR, the repertoire was profiled, and TCRdb retains in-frame clones only, with some absent. Found here are about 150,000 clones, about 89% of them singletons; the top ten hold about 6%. Sample: peripheral blood. This TCR derives from a man older than 75 with acute or convalescent COVID-19. The rearrangement links TRBV3-1 (or the pseudogene TRBV3-2) to TRBJ1-1, with 8 positions matching TRBD1. The CDR3 nucleotides read TGTGCCAGCAGCCAAGGAACAGGGGGCACTGAAGCTTTCTTT. Translating it yields CASSQGTGGTEAFF.